This T cell receptor (beta chain) was documented in a study of early T cells in non-severe SARS-CoV-2 infection (dated by TCRdb to 2020 to 2022). In the study overall: Bulk RNA from unsorted whole blood was used for TCR sequencing, so alpha and beta chains could not be paired.

Overall study outcomes, separate from this receptor: VDJdb matching was skewed toward anti-spike CD8 responses, so virus-specific expansions were likely underestimated and private and CD4 specificities were missed.

V is clipped by 4 bases and J by 0 bases, and the sequence between their germline boundaries is 10 bases long. The CDR3, from cysteine to phenylalanine, totals 13 residues. Only CDR3 DNA is held: 39 bases, read in frame from base 1. The germline V gene encodes CDR1 SQVTM and CDR2 ANQGSEA. A note on this clonotype: Its cognate antigen has yet to be identified. Base quality data are lacking; no much larger clone is found one base away.

The study was a case-control design nested within a healthcare worker cohort in London, UK, with weekly nasopharyngeal swab PCR tests and blood sampling. Healthcare workers were recruited between 23 and 31 March 2020, during the week of the UK lockdown, and were followed weekly for up to roughly 15 weeks. Library preparation was by 5' RACE. The sequencer was a NextSeq 500. In the TCR library protocol, unique molecular identifiers were attached to individual cDNA molecules to correct for PCR bias and sequencing error. Both TCR alpha and beta chains were sequenced, and tight co-correlation was observed between alpha and beta sequence abundances in each sample. On the authors' methods: V gene, J gene and CDR3 annotation of TCR sequences was performed with Decombinator V4. TCRs were defined as expanded if a significant change between any two time points was detected under a Poisson model with p below 0.0001. TCR abundances were normalised to the total number of TCRs sequenced per sample and were expressed as counts per million. MAIT TCRs were defined by TRAV1-2 paired with TRAJ12, TRAJ20 or TRAJ33, and iNKT TCRs by TRAV10 paired with TRAJ18. A search of VDJdb, accessed on 1 November 2021, was run for TCRs annotated to CMV, EBV and SARS-CoV-2, with TCRs annotated for multiple antigens excluded. TCRdb reworked the public reads: Q25 trimming with fastp, MiXCR clone assembly, productive beta chains retained. A single entry per CDR3 protein holds the most common genes and DNA from its merged rows. TCRdb's processing, not the authors', yielded these V and J calls. The table for this sample lists around 80,000 distinct CDR3 sequences; 11% of them were counted only once. Around 12% of the sample rests with the top ten.

The chain is assembled from TRBV29-1 and TRBJ2-7; the D gene is possibly TRBD1, with 5 bases matching. The TCR comes from an adult who was a healthcare worker with PCR-confirmed SARS-CoV-2 infection or an uninfected control (not recorded which). Sequences were derived from whole blood, sampled at baseline. The CDR3 reads CSVVGQCSYEQYF. The nucleotides read TGCAGCGTTGTGGGGCAGTGCTCCTACGAGCAGTACTTC.